This T cell receptor beta chain is from a study of sequential checkpoint blockade in melanoma. Study details: 91 pretreatment tumor DNA samples were TCRβ immunosequenced. Broader study findings: Response in arm A was associated with pretreatment TIL clonality. Mutational load did not correlate with tumor T-cell fraction or clonality.

Using immunoSEQ multiplex PCR, the repertoire was profiled, and TCRdb retains in-frame clones only, with some absent. The repertoire holds 2,000 to 3,000 clones, with around 34% as singletons. In this sample, this clone turned up a few times. The antigen remains undetermined. Treatment indicated: randomized to nivolumab then ipilimumab (arm A) or the reverse (arm B). No patient had prior DNA-damaging chemotherapy. V was trimmed by 0 bases and J by 6 bases, leaving 14 bases between them. The germline V gene encodes CDR1 KGHSH and CDR2 LQKENI. The CDR3 runs to 15 residues. The clonotype originates from a human donor with melanoma. The source was tumor tissue (inferred from file names), collected from a patient given nivolumab and ipilimumab in sequence. J is TRBJ1-2 and V is TRBV18; tentative D call: TRBD1 (5 bases). CDR3 amino acids: CASSPPIGQGHGYTF. The CDR3 region has the DNA TGTGCCAGCTCACCACCGATTGGCCAGGGACATGGCTACACCTTC.